The clone carrying this T cell receptor (beta chain) was counted at least ten times. Antigen unknown. The CDR3 totals 15 residues. V was shortened by 2 bases and J by 4 bases, with 14 bases between the two germline ends. Germline lookup yields CDR1 MNHNS and CDR2 SASEGT. The data were taken from a study of early T cells in non-severe SARS-CoV-2 infection. Background on the study: Sequencing used unsorted whole-blood bulk RNA, so chains lack pairing.

The protocol attached unique molecular identifiers to individual cDNA molecules. TCRdb independently ran MiXCR on the 5' RACE reads; one entry per CDR3 protein. This table has about 27,000 distinct CDR3 sequences, around 5.5% appearing once. General study findings and limits: Anti-spike CD8 specificities were favored by VDJdb matching, whose results missed private and CD4 specificities.

The receptor was isolated from an adult who was a healthcare worker with PCR-confirmed SARS-CoV-2 infection or an uninfected control (not recorded which). The sequenced sample was whole blood. The chain couples TRBV6-1 to TRBJ1-1, with a possible D match to TRBD1 (5 bases). The CDR3 sequence is CASSELTGTGTEAFF. In DNA form, the CDR3 reads TGTGCCAGCAGTGAATTAACAGGAACAGGCACTGAAGCTTTCTTT.